A single sample is the source of the 18 T cell receptor beta chains below, sequenced in a study of cytomegalovirus exposure and HLA in healthy donors (dated by TCRdb to about 2017). The library was prepared using the immunoSEQ multiplex PCR assay. A mixture of 60 forward primers for TCR Vbeta segments and 13 reverse primers for TCR Jbeta segments was used in the multiplex PCR. Here the immuneACCESS table is served through TCRdb, limited to in-frame sequences with V and J called. Missing clones are a known gap in these copies; in checked studies unresolved V genes cover under half, and the rest lacks a known reason. Across this sample there are about 97,000 clones, with about 62% seen only once. Of the sample, under 5.5% falls within the top ten clones. The sample consisted of PBMCs. The receptors were gathered from a human donor in good health.

CDR3 nucleotide sequence: TGTGCCAGCAGCTTGGACGCGGCCTCCTACAATGAGCAGTTCTTC. Protein product: CASSLDAASYNEQFF. This chain joins TRBV5-4 and TRBJ2-1; unclear D gene. The CDR3 totals 15 residues. Deletions cut 0 bases from V and 0 bases from J, with 7 bases between. Germline V gene data show CDR1 as SGHNT and CDR2 as YYREEE (reference sequence).

The V call is TRBV7-2, the J call TRBJ1-4, with D maybe TRBD1 (5 bases). V lost 3 bases and J lost 6, with 11 bases in between. Germline loops: CDR1 SGHTA, CDR2 FQGNSA. This CDR3 has 14 amino acids. Written as DNA, the CDR3 is TGTGCCAGCAGCTTCTCAGGGAATGATGAAAAACTGTTTTTT. Translated, it gives CASSFSGNDEKLFF.

As DNA, the CDR3 is TGTGCCAGCAGCTTTACAGGGGTCGAAAAACTGTTTTTT. It is translated as CASSFTGVEKLFF. V usage is TRBV7-2 and J usage is TRBJ1-4; 7 bases map to TRBD1. V trimming: 3 bases; J trimming: 8 bases; junction bases outside the gene matches: 3. There are 13 residues in the CDR3. Per germline, CDR1 SGHTA and CDR2 FQGNSA.

The genes are TRBV5-3 and TRBJ1-1; TRBD1 matches 8 bases. TRBV5-3 qualifies as an ORF whose function is uncertain. Losses at the gene ends were 7 bases for V and 1 base for J; bases not matched to a gene: 3. This CDR3 is built from 13 residues. CDR3 protein: CARWTGPNTEAFF. The CDR3, as DNA: TGTGCCAGATGGACAGGGCCGAACACTGAAGCTTTCTTT.

This clone was observed a handful of times. The V gene is TRBV19, the J gene TRBJ2-1, with 11 bases identical to TRBD2. Per germline, CDR1 LNHDA and CDR2 SQIVND (reference sequence). V dropped 5 bases and J dropped 15; count of bases not matched to a gene: 3. This CDR3 comprises 11 residues. As DNA, the CDR3 is TGTGCCAGTAGTGGACTAGCGGGTACGTTCTTC. This gives the protein CASSGLAGTFF.

The chain links TRBV6-1 to TRBJ1-5, with TRBD1 matching over 7 bases. The junction had 6 bases not matched to a gene; V was cut back by 5 bases and J by 2 bases. Germline CDR1 MNHNS, CDR2 SASEGT. The CDR3 covers 15 residues. As DNA, the CDR3 is TGTGCCAGCAGTACCGGGACAGCCGGCAATCAGCCCCAGCATTTT. Translating it yields CASSTGTAGNQPQHF.

This clone showed up just a few times. The chain couples TRBV5-4 to TRBJ2-1, with 7 positions matching TRBD1. The trim removed 0 bases at V and 4 bases at J, leaving 4 bases unmatched. The length of the CDR3 is 15 residues. Germline values: CDR1 SGHNT, CDR2 YYREEE (reference sequence). In DNA, the CDR3 is TGTGCCAGCAGCTTGGAAACAGGGGCGTACAATGAGCAGTTCTTC. Translated: CASSLETGAYNEQFF.

This clone was counted only a few times. J is TRBJ1-3 and V is TRBV29-1; 10 nucleotides match TRBD1. The CDR3 length is 13 residues. With 6 bases clipped from V and 2 bases from J, the junction kept 1 base outside the gene matches. Per the germline V gene, CDR1 is SQVTM and CDR2 is ANQGSEA. In DNA form, the CDR3 reads TGCAGCGTCGGACAGGGGGCTGGAAACACCATATATTTT. Protein product: CSVGQGAGNTIYF. Supplemented by reference TRBV29-1 and TRBJ1-3, the full variable domain reads SAVISQKPSRDICQRGTSLTIQCQVDSQVTMMFWYRQQPGQSLTLIATANQGSEATYESGFVIDKFPISRPNLTFSTLTVSNMSPEDSSIYLCSVGQGAGNTIYFGEGSWLTVV.

This sequence joins TRBV5-1 and TRBJ2-1; 9 nucleotides match TRBD2. CDR1 and CDR2 (germline): SGHRS, YFSETQ. The CDR3 loop spans 17 amino acids. With 0 bases clipped from V and 2 bases from J, the junction kept 6 bases outside the gene matches. CDR3 sequence (DNA): TGCGCCAGCAGCTTGGCTTTTCTAGCGGGAACCTACAATGAGCAGTTCTTC. Its protein is CASSLAFLAGTYNEQFF.

The chain employs TRBV4-1 and TRBJ2-6, with 10 bases matching TRBD2. V shed 2 bases, J shed 0 bases, and the junction held 7 bases outside the gene matches. The length of the CDR3 is 19 residues. The germline gives CDR1 MGHRA, CDR2 YSYEKL. The CDR3 region is CASSQIGLADSSGANVLTF. Written as DNA, the CDR3 is TGCGCCAGCAGCCAAATAGGACTAGCGGATAGCTCTGGGGCCAACGTCCTGACTTTC.

This clone was detected a few times. This chain connects TRBV7-8 to TRBJ2-5, with no clear D. The J call is doubtful: the DNA matches TRBJ2-7 better. The V gene's germline CDR1 is SGHVS and CDR2 FQNEAQ. This CDR3 has 13 amino acids. CDR3 DNA sequence: TGTGCCAGCAGCTTAGAAGTGTCCTACGAGCAGTACTTC. Protein product: CASSLEVSYEQYF.

The chain has TRBV11-2 and TRBJ2-1, with a tentative D call TRBD2 (7 bases). The CDR3 runs 14 residues. The germline gives CDR1 SGHAT, CDR2 FQNNGV. Between the trimmed V and J ends, which lost 1 base and 7 bases, there was a span of 11 bases. The CDR3 protein is CASSLVGGLNEQFF. In DNA form, the CDR3 reads TGTGCCAGCAGCTTAGTCGGGGGGCTAAATGAGCAGTTCTTC.

The J gene is TRBJ2-7, the V gene TRBV5-1; 10 bases are a match to TRBD2. The germline gives CDR1 SGHRS, CDR2 YFSETQ. The length of the CDR3 is 15 residues. V lost 0 bases, J lost 4 bases, and 4 bases stayed unmatched. CDR3 coding DNA: TGCGCCAGCAGCTTGGGAGCGGGAGGGCTATACGAGCAGTACTTC. Translated: CASSLGAGGLYEQYF.

In this sample, this clone turned up a few times. The chain uses TRBV5-1 and TRBJ2-7; 7 nucleotides agree with TRBD2. Germline CDR1 and CDR2: SGHRS and YFSETQ. CDR3 length: 14 amino acids. The V gene end was trimmed by 4 bases and the J gene end by 3 bases; junction bases not matched to a gene: 7. The DNA for the CDR3 is TGCGCCAGCAGCGTAGGACTAGGCGGCTACGAGCAGTACTTC. Its translation is CASSVGLGGYEQYF. Based on the CDR3 plus reference TRBV5-1 and TRBJ2-7, the full variable domain is KAGVTQTPRYLIKTRGQQVTLSCSPISGHRSVSWYQQTPGQGLQFLFEYFSETQRNKGNFPGRFSGRQFSNSRSEMNVSTLELGDSALYLCASSVGLGGYEQYFGPGTRLTVT.

This clone appeared a few times. The J gene is TRBJ2-1, the V gene TRBV28; 8 positions match TRBD2. V was clipped by 2 bases and J by 3 bases; unmatched bases: 3. The CDR3 is 15 residues long. From germline, CDR1 is MDHEN and CDR2 SYDVKM. The CDR3 reads CASSLAGGLYNEQFF. The DNA for the CDR3 is TGTGCCAGCAGTTTAGCGGGGGGCCTCTACAATGAGCAGTTCTTC.

Note on this clone: Other nucleotide sequences from this sample produce the same CDR3. V is TRBV5-1 and J is TRBJ2-1; 7 bases fit TRBD2. CDR3 length equals 16 residues. V lost 4 bases to trimming and J lost 0 bases; unmatched junction nucleotides: 7. CDR1 is SGHRS and CDR2 is YFSETQ in the germline V gene. CDR3 DNA sequence: TGCGCCAGCAGCCCACTAGCGAGTAGCTCCTACAATGAGCAGTTCTTC. This encodes CASSPLASSSYNEQFF.

This clone is a singleton in its sample. The V call is TRBV5-6, the J call TRBJ2-3; D uncertain. The V end was cut by 4 bases, the J end by 4 bases, with 13 bases between. This CDR3 contains 14 residues. Germline V gives CDR1 SGHDT, CDR2 YYEEEE. The CDR3 nucleotides read TGTGCCAGCAGCCCGACAAGGCCCCCAGATACGCAGTATTTT. It translates to CASSPTRPPDTQYF.

In the case of this clone: This CDR3 is also generated by other DNA sequences in the sample. This rearrangement joins TRBV5-4 to TRBJ2-2; no firm D call. The length of the CDR3 is 12 residues. Germline loops: CDR1 SGHNT, CDR2 YYREEE (reference sequence). Deletions cut 4 bases from V and 5 bases from J, with 6 bases between. CDR3: CASSRHTGELFF. The DNA for the CDR3 is TGTGCCAGCAGCCGACATACCGGGGAGCTGTTTTTT.